Sequencing of this T cell receptor (beta chain) was carried out in a study of shared clonotypes between healthy human individuals. Authors' analysis steps: As immunoSEQ supplied junction-only sequences (without quality scores), filtering differed. Sequenced by immunoSEQ multiplex PCR; TCRdb stores in-frame clones only, minus some. The V and J calls and clone size are taken from that table; D and trimming were inferred from the DNA. The sample consists of some 1,100,000 clones, approximately 80% of them appearing once. Comment on this clone: The antigen remains unidentified.

Naive CD4+ cells were CD45RA-selected; the remaining cells were memory. Findings and caveats of the study: Among non-shared clonotypes, generation probabilities were lower than among those shared by all four donors. Memory subsets had estimated richness that was generally smaller than that of naive subsets.

The germline gives CDR1 MNHEY, CDR2 SMNVEV (reference sequence). V shed 7 bases and J 4 bases; nucleotides not matched to a gene: 14. CDR3 length: 16 amino acids. The sequencing input was memory CD4+ T cells from PBMCs. The sample's subset: CD45RA-negative fraction. The TCR originated in a man aged 18 to 30 in good health. Some clones in this sample may be carry-over from other donors' samples. V usage is TRBV27 and J usage is TRBJ1-1; TRBD1 matches at 8 bases. The CDR3: CASTDRTGRAITEAFF. The CDR3 bases are TGTGCCAGCACCGACAGGACAGGGAGGGCCATCACTGAAGCTTTCTTT.